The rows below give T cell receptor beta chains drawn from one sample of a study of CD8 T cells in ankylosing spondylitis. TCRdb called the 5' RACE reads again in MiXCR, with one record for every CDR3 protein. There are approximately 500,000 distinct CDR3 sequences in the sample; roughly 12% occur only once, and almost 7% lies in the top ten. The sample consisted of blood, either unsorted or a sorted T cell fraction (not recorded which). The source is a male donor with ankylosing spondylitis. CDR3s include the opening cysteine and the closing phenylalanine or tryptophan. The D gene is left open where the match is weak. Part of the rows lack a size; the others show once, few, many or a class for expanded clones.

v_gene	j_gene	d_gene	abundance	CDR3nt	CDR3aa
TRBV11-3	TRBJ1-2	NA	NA	TGTGCCAGCAGCATAACCGAGGATGGCTACACCTTC	CASSITEDGYTF
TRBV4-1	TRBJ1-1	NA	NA	TGCGCCAGCAGCCAAGACGAGGGAATGTTGGCTTTCTTT	CASSQDEGMLAFF
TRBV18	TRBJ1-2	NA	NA	TGTGCCAGCTCACCAAGGTCGACAGAAAACTATGGCTACACCTTC	CASSPRSTENYGYTF
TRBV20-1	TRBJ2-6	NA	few	TGCAGTGCTAGGCAAGCTGGGGCCAACGTCCTGACTTTC	CSARQAGANVLTF
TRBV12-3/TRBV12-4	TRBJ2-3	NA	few	TGTGCCAGCAGTCCCATCCTCACAGGCACAGATACGCAGTATTTT	CASSPILTGTDTQYF
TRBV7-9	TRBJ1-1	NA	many	TGTGCCAGCAGCCGGGACACAGTGGCCGTGGAGGACACTGAAGCTTTCTTT	CASSRDTVAVEDTEAFF
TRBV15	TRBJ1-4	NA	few	TGTGCCACCAGCAGAGATCGAGGAGGGAGTGAAAAACTGTTTTTT	CATSRDRGGSEKLFF
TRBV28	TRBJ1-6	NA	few	TGTGCCAGCGTGCGGGGTCGTAATTCACCCCTCCACTTT	CASVRGRNSPLHF
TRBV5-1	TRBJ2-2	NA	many	TGCGCCAGCAGCTTGGAAGTCGCCACCGGGGAGCTGTTTTTT	CASSLEVATGELFF
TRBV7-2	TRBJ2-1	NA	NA	TGTGCCAGCAGCCGAACAGGTCGCAGCTCCTACAATGAGCAGTTCTTC	CASSRTGRSSYNEQFF
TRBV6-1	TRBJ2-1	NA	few	TGTGCCAGCAGGCACCGTAGCGATGAGCAGTTCTTC	CASRHRSDEQFF
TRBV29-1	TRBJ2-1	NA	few	TGCAGCGCTAACGGGAGAAGCGGTGAGCAGTTCTTC	CSANGRSGEQFF
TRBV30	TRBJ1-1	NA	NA	TGTGCCTGGAGTCGCTTCTGGAACACTGAAGCTTTCTTT	CAWSRFWNTEAFF
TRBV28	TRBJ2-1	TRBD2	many	TGTGCCAGCAGTTCAAGGACTAGCGGAAACAATGAGCAGTTCTTC	CASSSRTSGNNEQFF
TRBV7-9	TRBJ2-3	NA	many	TGTGCCAGCAGTCCAAGAGGGGTGGACACAGATACGCAGTATTTT	CASSPRGVDTDTQYF
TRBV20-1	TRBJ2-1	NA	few	TGCAGTGCTCCCGGGACTTTCTCCTACAATGAGCAGTTCTTC	CSAPGTFSYNEQFF
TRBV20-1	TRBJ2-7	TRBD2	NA	TGCAGCGGGGAGGAGGGAGGGGTGGACGAGCAGTACTTC	CSGEEGGVDEQYF
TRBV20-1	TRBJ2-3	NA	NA	TGCTGTGCCCTCGTTGGGGGGACCTCCGCAGATACGCAGTATTTT	CCALVGGTSADTQYF
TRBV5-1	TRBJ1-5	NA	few	TGCGCCAGCAGCTTGGGGGACACAAGCAATCAGCCCCAGCATTTT	CASSLGDTSNQPQHF
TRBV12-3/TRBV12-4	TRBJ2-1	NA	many	TGTGCCAGCAGTTTACAAAATGAGCAGTTCTTC	CASSLQNEQFF
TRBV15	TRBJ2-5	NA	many	TGTGCCACCAGCAGAGGGATAGATGAAGAGACCCAGTACTTC	CATSRGIDEETQYF
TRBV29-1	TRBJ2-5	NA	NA	TGCAGCGTCATACAAGAGACCCAGTACTTC	CSVIQETQYF
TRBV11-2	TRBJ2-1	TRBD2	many	TGTGCCAGCAGCTTAGGGAGGACTAGCGGGAGGGCCCGGCAGTTCTTC	CASSLGRTSGRARQFF
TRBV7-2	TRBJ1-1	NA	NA	TGTGCCAGCAGCTTTTTAGGGGGGGCTTTCTTT	CASSFLGGAFF
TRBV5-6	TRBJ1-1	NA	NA	TGTGCCAGCACCCTTCCCGGGACGGAGGTTATGAACACTGAAGCTTTCTTT	CASTLPGTEVMNTEAFF
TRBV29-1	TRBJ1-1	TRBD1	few	TGCAGCTCCAATGGGCCGGGACAGGGTTTGAACACTGAAGCTTTCTTT	CSSNGPGQGLNTEAFF
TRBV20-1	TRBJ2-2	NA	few	TGCAGTGCCCTGGGGGGTGCTAGCGACGACACCGGGGAGCTGTTTTTT	CSALGGASDDTGELFF
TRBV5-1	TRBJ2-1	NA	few	TGCGCCAGCAGCTTGGCCAGGGGGAGGGCCGGTGAGCAGTTCTTC	CASSLARGRAGEQFF
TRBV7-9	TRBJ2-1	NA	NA	TGTGCCAGCAGCTTAGCTGAGCGACACTACAATGAGCAGTTCTTC	CASSLAERHYNEQFF
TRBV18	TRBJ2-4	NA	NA	TGTGCCAGCTCACCACCGATTGGCCTAGCATTCAAAAACATTCAGTACTTC	CASSPPIGLAFKNIQYF
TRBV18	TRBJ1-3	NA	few	TGTGCCAGCTCGACCGACACAACCTCTGGAAACACCATATATTTT	CASSTDTTSGNTIYF
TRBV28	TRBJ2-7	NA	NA	TGTGCCAGCAGTTTATACGCAGTCTACGAGCAGTACTTC	CASSLYAVYEQYF
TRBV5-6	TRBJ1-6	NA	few	TGTGCCAGCAGCCTTGGGGCTAATTCACCCCTCCACTTT	CASSLGANSPLHF
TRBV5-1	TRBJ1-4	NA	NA	TGCGCCAGCAGCCGTACCGGGCCCCTAGAAGAACTGTTTTTT	CASSRTGPLEELFF
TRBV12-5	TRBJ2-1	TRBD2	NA	TGTGCTAGTGGTCGCTCCTGGACTAGCGGACACTACAATGAGCAGTTCTTC	CASGRSWTSGHYNEQFF
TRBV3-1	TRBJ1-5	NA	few	TGTGCCAGCAGCCAAGACACCTATCAGCCCCAGCATTTT	CASSQDTYQPQHF
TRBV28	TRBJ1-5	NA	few	TGTGCCAGCAGTGGACCGGACAGATATAGCAATCAGCCCCAGCATTTT	CASSGPDRYSNQPQHF
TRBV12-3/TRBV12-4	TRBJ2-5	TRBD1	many	TGTGCCAGCAGTGACAGGACAGGGGTGGAGACCCAGTACTTC	CASSDRTGVETQYF
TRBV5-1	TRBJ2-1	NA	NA	TGCGCCAGCAGCGGGGGGCAGGGGGCCTACAATGAGCAGTTCTTC	CASSGGQGAYNEQFF
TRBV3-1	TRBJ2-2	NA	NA	TGTGCCAGCAGCCAAGCGGGGTCCACCGGGGAGCTGTTTTTT	CASSQAGSTGELFF
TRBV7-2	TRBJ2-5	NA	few	TGTGCCAGCAGCTTAGTGGGGGGAGCGAGGGAGACCCAGTACTTC	CASSLVGGARETQYF
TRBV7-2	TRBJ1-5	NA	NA	TGTGCCAGCAGCCAAGGGGCAGGGGCCCTGCCCCAGCATTTT	CASSQGAGALPQHF
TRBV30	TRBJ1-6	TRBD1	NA	TGTGCCTGGATGGGAGACAGGGGATATTCACCCCTCCACTTT	CAWMGDRGYSPLHF